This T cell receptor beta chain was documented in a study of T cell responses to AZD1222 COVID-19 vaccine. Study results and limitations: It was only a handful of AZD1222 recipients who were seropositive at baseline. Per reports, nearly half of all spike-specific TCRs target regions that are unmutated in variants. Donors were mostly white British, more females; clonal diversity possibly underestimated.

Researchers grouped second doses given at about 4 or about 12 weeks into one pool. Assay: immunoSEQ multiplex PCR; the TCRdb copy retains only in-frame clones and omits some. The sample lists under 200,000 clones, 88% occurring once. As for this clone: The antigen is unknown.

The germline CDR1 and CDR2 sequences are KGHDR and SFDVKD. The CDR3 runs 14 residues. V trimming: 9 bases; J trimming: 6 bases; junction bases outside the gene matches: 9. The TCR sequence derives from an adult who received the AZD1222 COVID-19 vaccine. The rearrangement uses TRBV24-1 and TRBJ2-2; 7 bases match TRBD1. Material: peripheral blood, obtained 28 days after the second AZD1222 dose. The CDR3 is CATRKGAEAGELFF. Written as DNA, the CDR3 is TGTGCCACCCGGAAGGGGGCTGAAGCCGGGGAGCTGTTTTTT.